The clone carrying this T cell receptor beta chain appeared a few times. Primers included in the PCR were 60 Vbeta and 13 Jbeta primers. Here immunoSEQ multiplex PCR was the method, and the copy in TCRdb shows in-frame clones only, minus some. Counted here are about 60,000 clones, approximately 71% occurring once; the ten biggest clones make up approximately 5.5%. This specimen belongs to a study of cytomegalovirus exposure and HLA in healthy donors. Study at large: The study's early data release held tens of millions of unique TCRs from HLA-typed donors.

This CDR3 comprises 15 residues. V lost 2 bases and J lost 7, with 15 bases in between. Germline V CDR1 and CDR2: SGHRS, YFSETQ. The sample comprised PBMCs. The sequence came from a man aged 45-65 years in good health and CMV-seronegative. The V gene is TRBV5-1, the J gene TRBJ1-4; D might be TRBD1 (5 bases). CDR3 coding DNA: TGCGCCAGCAGCTTCCTCCCAGGGTTGGGTGAAAAACTGTTTTTT. Translated: CASSFLPGLGEKLFF.